The subject of this entry is one TCR beta chain. The antigen remains undetermined. The Oncomine TCR Beta short-read assay was what sequenced the DNA obtained from cultured CD4+ T cells. TCRdb itself ran the PCR reads through MiXCR, one entry per CDR3 protein. The profile shows about 8,500 distinct CDR3 sequences, about 21% of them singletons. CDR3 length equals 15 residues. Germline V gene sequence: CDR1 KGHSH, CDR2 LQKENI. V was clipped by 6 bases and J by 2 bases; unmatched bases: 8. This sample is drawn from a study of vaccination and CD4 T cells after COVID-19. Overall study results and limits: Relatively few convalescent patients and no early post-infection timepoints were analyzed.

Described treatment: approximately 9-day PBMC culture with coronavirus spike peptide pools or control peptides (ViraFEST assay). The sequencing used CD4+ T cells from blood, cultured in vitro, collected after SARS-CoV-2 vaccination. The clonotype originates from a human donor who had recovered from COVID-19. This chain joins TRBV18 and TRBJ2-7, with TRBD2 identical over 9 bases. The CDR3 DNA reads as TGTGCCAGCTCTCCAAGTAGCGGGGGAGCCTACGAGCAGTACTTC. It yields the protein CASSPSSGGAYEQYF.